These 25 T cell receptor beta chains share one sample of origin, sequenced in a study of neoadjuvant anti-PD-1 for oral cavity cancer. TCRdb's copy holds only in-frame clones and misses some; the assay was immunoSEQ multiplex PCR. The sample records roughly 14,000 clones, around 64% being singletons. Sequencing was performed on PBMCs, taken before nivolumab (anti-PD-1) treatment. The receptors derive from a person aged 40-85 years with oral cavity squamous cell carcinoma.

This chain connects TRBV2 to TRBJ1-2; possible D gene TRBD1, 6 bases. This CDR3 spans 15 amino acids. The V end was cut by 6 bases, the J end by 0 bases, with 14 bases between. Germline values: CDR1 SNHLY, CDR2 FYNNEI. CDR3: CASSLTGTANYGYTF. CDR3 DNA sequence: TGTGCCAGCAGCCTAACAGGGACCGCTAACTATGGCTACACCTTC.

The rearrangement links TRBV7-9 to TRBJ2-3; no clear D gene. Trimming removed 0 bases at V and 7 bases at J, with 5 bases between. Germline V gene data show CDR1 as SEHNR and CDR2 as FQNEAQ (reference sequence). The CDR3 sequence is 12 residues long. The CDR3 sequence: CASSLALNTQYF. The CDR3 DNA sequence: TGTGCCAGCAGCTTAGCGCTAAATACGCAGTATTTT.

This chain uses TRBV10-2 with TRBJ2-5, with 8 bases identical to TRBD2. CDR1 and CDR2 (germline): WSHSY, SAAADI. This CDR3 contains 13 residues. J gave up 5 bases and V 11 bases, and 10 bases lay outside the gene matches. The CDR3 DNA follows: TGCGCCGTGGAGGGCGGGGGGAAGGAGACCCAGTACTTC. It encodes CAVEGGGKETQYF.

J is TRBJ2-7 and V is TRBV27; no definite D call. Germline lookup yields CDR1 MNHEY and CDR2 SMNVEV (reference sequence). The V and J ends lost 2 bases and 4 bases respectively, with 6 bases between them. The CDR3 consists of 12 residues. The CDR3 protein is CASSLDGYEQYF. CDR3 nucleotides: TGTGCCAGCAGTTTAGACGGGTACGAGCAGTACTTC.

This clone was observed once. This chain joins TRBV30 and TRBJ2-7; 10 positions match TRBD1. The germline V gene encodes CDR1 GTSNPN and CDR2 SVGIG (reference sequence). CDR3 length: 15 amino acids. J lost 0 bases, V lost 3 bases, and 5 bases had no gene match. The CDR3 region is CAWSPGQGISYEQYF. As DNA, the CDR3 is TGTGCCTGGAGCCCGGGACAGGGGATCTCCTACGAGCAGTACTTC. Full variable domain (outside the CDR3, taken from reference TRBV30 and TRBJ2-7): SQTIHQWPATLVQPVGSPLSLECTVEGTSNPNLYWYRQAAGRGLQLLFYSVGIGQISSEVPQNLSASRPQDRQFILSSKKLLLSDSGFYLCAWSPGQGISYEQYFGPGTRLTVT.

V gene TRBV10-1 combines with J gene TRBJ2-7; a weak D match, TRBD2 (5 bases). The V end was cut by 5 bases, the J end by 7 bases, with 18 bases between. This CDR3 region has 14 residues. Germline V gene sequence: CDR1 WNHNN, CDR2 SYGVQD (reference sequence). CDR3: CASSRGGSSTEQYF. Written as DNA, the CDR3 is TGCGCCAGCAGTCGAGGCGGGTCTTCTACGGAGCAGTACTTC.

The chain combines TRBV2 with TRBJ2-1, with 8 nucleotides matching TRBD1. Germline trimming cut 6 bases from V and 4 bases from J; bases unmatched to any gene: 14. CDR1 is SNHLY, CDR2 FYNNEI, per germline. The CDR3 covers 17 residues. The CDR3 loop is CASRKGDRLTSYNEQFF. The CDR3 DNA reads as TGTGCCAGCAGGAAGGGGGACAGGCTCACGAGTTACAATGAGCAGTTCTTC.

The rearrangement links TRBV4-2 to TRBJ2-6; D ambiguous. Trimming removed 4 bases from V and 4 bases from J, with 8 bases in between. Germline V lookup: CDR1 LGHNA, CDR2 YNFKEQ. There are 14 residues in the CDR3. This chain's CDR3 is CASSPPLGANVLTF. CDR3 bases: TGTGCCAGCAGCCCTCCCCTCGGGGCCAACGTCCTGACTTTC.

This clone was recorded only once. The chain uses TRBV2 and TRBJ2-5; weak D call: TRBD2 (5 bases). The CDR3 totals 15 residues. V was trimmed by 6 bases and J by 3 bases, leaving 17 bases between them. Germline V gives CDR1 SNHLY, CDR2 FYNNEI. The CDR3 DNA reads as TGTGCCAGCAGGACCTGGCAGCCCGGGAAAGAGACCCAGTACTTC. Translation gives CASRTWQPGKETQYF.

This chain links TRBV14 with TRBJ2-1, with TRBD2 matching over 7 bases. The V gene's germline CDR1 is SGHDN and CDR2 FVKESK. The CDR3 contains 15 residues. Trimming at V came to 4 bases and at J to 7 bases, leaving 10 bases not matched to a gene. The CDR3 DNA sequence: TGTGCCAGCAGCCCTACAGCGGGATCTGGGAATGAGCAGTTCTTC. This translates into CASSPTAGSGNEQFF.

This clone occurred once. J is TRBJ2-1 and V is TRBV15; 7 bases line up with TRBD1. This CDR3 has 15 residues. V dropped 1 base and J dropped 8; count of bases not matched to a gene: 8. Germline CDR1 LNHNV, CDR2 YYDKDF (reference sequence). The DNA of the CDR3 is TGTGCCACCAGCAGAGTGAGGGGGCTGACGGATGAGCAGTTCTTC. This codes for CATSRVRGLTDEQFF.

The rearrangement uses TRBV6-5 and TRBJ2-3; D tentatively reads TRBD1 or TRBD2 (5 bases each). Germline values: CDR1 MNHEY, CDR2 SVGAGI. CDR3 length equals 14 residues. V was clipped by 5 bases and J by 7 bases, with 16 bases between them. CDR3 DNA: TGTGCCAGCAGTCAGCCCGTGAGGGGTCATACGCAGTATTTT. Its protein product is CASSQPVRGHTQYF.

The chain has TRBV6-1 and TRBJ1-1, with 8 bases lining up with TRBD1. The trim removed 7 bases at V and 1 base at J, leaving 2 bases unmatched. This CDR3 is built from 13 residues. The germline gives CDR1 MNHNS, CDR2 SASEGT. The CDR3 DNA sequence: TGTGCCAGCAAAGGACAGGGGAACACTGAAGCTTTCTTT. It translates to CASKGQGNTEAFF.

J is TRBJ2-6 and V is TRBV10-2; D gene uncertain. V shed 2 bases and J shed 1 base, with 6 bases lying between them. This CDR3 contains 15 residues. CDR1 is WSHSY, CDR2 SAAADI, per germline. The CDR3 nucleotides are TGCGCCAGCAGTGAGAGGAGATCTGGGGCCAACGTCCTGACTTTC. Translation: CASSERRSGANVLTF.

The genes are TRBV15 and TRBJ1-4, with TRBD1 as a possible D gene (5 bases). Trimming cost V 0 bases and J 10 bases, with 18 bases left between them. Germline-derived CDR1 and CDR2 are LNHNV and YYDKDF (reference sequence). The CDR3 contains 16 residues. For the CDR3, the DNA is TGTGCCACCAGCAGAGATGGGGGGACGGCTTTAGGAAAACTGTTTTTT. Amino acid sequence: CATSRDGGTALGKLFF.

The chain has TRBV6-1 and TRBJ2-7; tentative D call: TRBD2 (6 bases). Germline assignment: CDR1 MNHNS and CDR2 SASEGT. Trimming shortened V by 6 bases and J by 7 bases, and 13 bases separated the two germline ends. This CDR3 region has 12 residues. Written as DNA, the CDR3 is TGTGCCAGCAGCCAAGTTCGGGGGGAGCAGTACTTC. Its translation is CASSQVRGEQYF.

J is TRBJ2-2 and V is TRBV5-4; TRBD2 might be the D (6 bases). Germline CDR1 is SGHNT and CDR2 is YYREEE (reference sequence). V was clipped by 3 bases and J by 4 bases, with 19 bases between them. The CDR3 spans 17 residues. The CDR3 nucleotides read TGTGCCAGCAGCTCCCGGGACCTTGGACTAAGCACCGGGGAGCTGTTTTTT. It yields the protein CASSSRDLGLSTGELFF.

V usage is TRBV6-4 and J usage is TRBJ1-2, with TRBD1 matching over 9 bases. Germline CDR1 and CDR2: MRHNA and SNTAGT. The CDR3 contains 15 residues. The junction had 7 bases not matched to a gene; V was cut back by 3 bases and J by 5 bases. As DNA, the CDR3 is TGTGCCAGCAGTGAGCAAGGACAGGGGCCTTATGGCTACACCTTC. This gives the protein CASSEQGQGPYGYTF.

V is TRBV5-6 and J is TRBJ2-5; 11 bases agree with TRBD2. The CDR3 has 14 amino acids. Germline loops: CDR1 SGHDT, CDR2 YYEEEE. After removal of 3 bases from V and 4 bases from J, the junction contained 2 bases not matched to a gene. The CDR3 loop reads CASSSLAGGETQYF. CDR3 in DNA: TGTGCCAGCAGCTCCCTAGCGGGGGGAGAGACCCAGTACTTC.

This clone has a handful of counts. V gene TRBV7-9 combines with J gene TRBJ1-1, with no clear D. CDR1 and CDR2 from the germline V gene are SEHNR and FQNEAQ (reference sequence). The V gene lost 3 bases and the J gene lost 11 bases, with 16 bases spanning the gap. The CDR3 runs to 13 residues. The CDR3 nucleotides read TGTGCCAGCAGCTTCCCGGGCAGCTTTGACGCTTTCTTT. This codes for CASSFPGSFDAFF.

The rearrangement joins TRBV7-9 to TRBJ1-6; TRBD1 agrees at 9 bases. In germline, CDR1 is SEHNR, CDR2 FQNEAQ (reference sequence). The CDR3 loop spans 18 amino acids. With V trimmed by 2 bases and J by 7 bases, 12 bases remained unmatched. The CDR3 coding sequence is TGTGCCAGCAGCTTATCCGGGACAGGGATGTTTAGAAATTCACCCCTCCACTTT. Translation gives CASSLSGTGMFRNSPLHF.

The genes are TRBV4-1 and TRBJ1-6; D possibly corresponds to TRBD1 (6 bases). This CDR3 contains 14 residues. The V gene lost 3 bases and the J gene lost 7 bases, with 10 bases spanning the gap. Germline V gene lookup returns CDR1 MGHRA and CDR2 YSYEKL. CDR3: CASSQDRRNSPLHF. CDR3 bases: TGCGCCAGCAGCCAGGACAGACGGAATTCACCCCTCCACTTT.

The chain joins TRBV4-1 to TRBJ1-2; a possible D gene is TRBD1 (6 bases). V lost 0 bases to trimming and J lost 0 bases, with 11 bases between them. This CDR3 region has 16 residues. Germline V gene data show CDR1 as MGHRA and CDR2 as YSYEKL. DNA of the CDR3: TGCGCCAGCAGCCAAGATACGGCAGGGGCTAACTATGGCTACACCTTC. Translated: CASSQDTAGANYGYTF.

This chain joins TRBV19 and TRBJ2-2, with D hard to call. CDR1 and CDR2 from the germline V gene are LNHDA and SQIVND (reference sequence). The CDR3 runs 13 residues. V shed 9 bases and J shed 4 bases, with 12 bases lying between them. The CDR3 DNA reads TGTGCCAGCAGGTGGCGGACCACCGGGGAGCTGTTTTTT. Translating it yields CASRWRTTGELFF.

The rearrangement joins TRBV13 to TRBJ2-3, with 11 bases lining up with TRBD2. The germline V gene encodes CDR1 PRHDT and CDR2 FYEKMQ (reference sequence). This CDR3 contains 15 residues. Trimming removed 5 bases from V and 6 bases from J; junction bases left unmatched: 7. CDR3 sequence (DNA): TGTGCCAGCAGCGTTAGCGGGGGGGTCAAGGATACGCAGTATTTT. Translating gives CASSVSGGVKDTQYF.